This TCR beta chain was retrieved from a study of blood T cell repertoires in COVID-19. Trimming took 2 bases from V and 6 from J; bases not matched to a gene: 9. The CDR3 length is 16 residues. CDR1 SNHLY and CDR2 FYNNEI come from the germline V gene. Profiled with immunoSEQ multiplex PCR; TCRdb holds only in-frame clones, not every one. The profile shows 350,000 or so clones, more than 75% of them singletons. This sequence originates from a woman aged 25 to 39 who had recovered from COVID-19. The genes are TRBV2 and TRBJ2-2; 7 bases are shared with TRBD2. Sequenced material: PBMCs or T cells enriched from blood (not recorded which). The CDR3 reads CASSERAGRSAGELFF. In DNA form, the CDR3 reads TGTGCCAGCAGTGAAAGAGCGGGGAGGTCGGCCGGGGAGCTGTTTTTT. The variable domain in full, with the rest retrieved from reference TRBV2 and TRBJ2-2, is EPEVTQTPSHQVTQMGQEVILRCVPISNHLYFYWYRQILGQKVEFLVSFYNNEISEKSEIFDDQFSVERPDGSNFTLKIRSTKLEDSAMYFCASSERAGRSAGELFFGEGSRLTVL.